Sequencing of this T cell receptor (beta chain) was carried out in a study of human T cells and chemical hapten exposure. Background on the study: Patients, largely female, had alopecia areata, totalis or universalis.

TCRdb analysed the RACE reads with MiXCR anew, one entry per CDR3 protein. The data show about 380,000 distinct CDR3 sequences, with roughly 4.8% seen just once and approximately 2.3% held by the top ten. This clonotype has a count of ten or more. Its antigen is still unknown. An end of the junction does not agree with germline; a read error may underlie this. Study-level findings and limits: Expanded TCRs made up significantly more big CDR3 similarity clusters than controls did.

The CDR3 consists of 13 residues. Looked up from germline, CDR1 is SGHRS and CDR2 is YFSETQ. The time point: patch test 1, 2 weeks after DPC sensitization. The sample's treatment: therapeutic diphenylcyclopropenone sensitization with weekly scalp DPC. Whole blood that had not been fractionated was the source of extracted total RNA. This chain joins TRBV5-1 and TRBJ2-7; D gene uncertain. This TCR came from a woman in her fifties or sixties with alopecia areata. Some clones in this sample may be carry-over from other donors' samples. The sample consisted of whole blood, taken in connection with sensitization to the hapten diphenylcyclopropenone (DPC). Here the CDR3 DNA reads TGTGCCAGCAGCTTCCCGGGTACCTACGAGCAGTACTTC. Amino acids: CASSFPGTYEQYF.